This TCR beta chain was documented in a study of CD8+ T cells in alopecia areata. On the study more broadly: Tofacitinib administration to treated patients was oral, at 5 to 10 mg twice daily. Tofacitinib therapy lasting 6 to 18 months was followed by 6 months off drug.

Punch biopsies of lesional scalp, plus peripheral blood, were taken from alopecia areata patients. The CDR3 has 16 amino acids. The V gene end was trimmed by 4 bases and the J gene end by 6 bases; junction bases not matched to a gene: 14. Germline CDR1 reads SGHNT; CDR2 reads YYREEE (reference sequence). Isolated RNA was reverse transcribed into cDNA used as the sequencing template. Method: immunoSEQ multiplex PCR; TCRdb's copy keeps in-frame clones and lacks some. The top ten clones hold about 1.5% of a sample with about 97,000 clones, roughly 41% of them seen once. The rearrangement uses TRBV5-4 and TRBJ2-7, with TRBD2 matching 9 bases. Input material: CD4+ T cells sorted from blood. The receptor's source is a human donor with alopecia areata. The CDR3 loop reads CASSASRRGGAPEQYF. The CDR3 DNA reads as TGTGCCAGCAGCGCGTCGAGGCGGGGGGGCGCCCCCGAGCAGTACTTC.